The entry that follows covers one T cell receptor beta chain sequence. Its specific antigen is unknown. No qualities accompany the bases; no much larger clone lies one base away. Each collaborating institution followed its own protocols to collect whole blood in K2EDTA tubes. For TCRbeta analysis, collaborators shipped samples in one of three forms: frozen whole blood, isolated PBMCs, or DNA extracted from either of those sample types. This sample is drawn from a study of blood T cell repertoires in COVID-19 (dated by TCRdb to between 2020 and 2021). Regarding the study in general: Collaborator samples came from the United States, Italy and Spain and covered acute and convalescent phases of COVID-19. The prospective study material was composed of cDNA or gDNA derived from T cells, B-cell-depleted T cells, or PBMCs. Subjects who had been exposed to COVID-19, were actively infected with it, or had recovered from it provided the deeply sampled blood TCRbeta repertoires that made up the dataset. The repertoires were made available in a free public database intended to serve as a resource for research on the immune response to SARS-CoV-2. The samples were drawn from two sources: the first 160 participants of the ongoing ImmuneRACE study, and 1,200 or so subjects contributed by 6 global collaborators. The sample metadata nearly always contained a de-identified subject ID, COVID-19 status, age in years and sex. HLA class I and class II types, where available, came from metadata supplied by the sample provider rather than from assay-based typing. The full study reports these points: The amount of clinical and demographic metadata varied by source and participant and was provided uncurated.

The CDR3 starts with the cysteine, ends with the phenylalanine, and has 14 residues. The CDR3 DNA has 42 bases and is translated from base 1. The germline V gene sets CDR1 to SGHRS and CDR2 to YFSETQ. V ends up 3 bases short and J 4 bases short, with an unmatched junction base count of 4. The immunoSEQ Assay, a bias-controlled multiplex PCR, was used to amplify TCRbeta CDR3 regions from genomic DNA. Per the original workflow: Within the assay, amplification of reference gene primers was used to estimate how many nucleated cells each sample contained. Sequence reads were collapsed and filtered to measure the absolute abundance of every unique TCRbeta CDR3 rearrangement. For each sample, productive Simpson clonality was calculated as the square root of Simpson's diversity index across productive rearrangements. Here the immuneACCESS table is served through TCRdb, limited to in-frame sequences with V and J called. Missing clones are a known gap in these copies; in checked studies unresolved V genes cover under half, and the rest lacks a known reason. Clone size and V and J calls were adopted from that table, with D and trimming inferred from the DNA. In this sample the table shows approximately 60,000 clones, under 80% of which occur a single time. The ten largest make up less than 6% of the sample.

Recombination joined TRBV5-1 with TRBJ2-3, and 8 junctional nucleotides match TRBD2. The sample consisted of peripheral blood. This sequence was found in a human donor in a cohort sampled during active COVID-19. The nucleotide sequence reads as follows: TGCGCCAGCAGCTCCGGGGGGGCCCCAGATACGCAGTATTTT. The resulting protein is CASSSGGAPDTQYF.